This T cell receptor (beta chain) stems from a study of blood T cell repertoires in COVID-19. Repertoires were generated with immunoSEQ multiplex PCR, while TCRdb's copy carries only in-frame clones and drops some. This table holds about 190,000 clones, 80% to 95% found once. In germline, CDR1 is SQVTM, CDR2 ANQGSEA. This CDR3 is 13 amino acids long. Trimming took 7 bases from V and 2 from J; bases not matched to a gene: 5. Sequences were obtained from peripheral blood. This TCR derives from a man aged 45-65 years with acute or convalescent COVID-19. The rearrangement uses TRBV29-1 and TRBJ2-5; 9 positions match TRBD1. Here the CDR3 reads CSAPGTGQETQYF. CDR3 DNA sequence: TGCAGCGCCCCCGGGACAGGGCAAGAGACCCAGTACTTC.